The subject of this entry is one TCR beta chain. The entry originates in a study of cytomegalovirus exposure and HLA in healthy donors. Between the trimmed V and J ends, which lost 5 bases and 2 bases, there was a span of 11 bases. The CDR3 has 15 amino acids. Germline CDR1 and CDR2: SGHRS and YFSETQ. 13 Jbeta primers and 60 Vbeta primers were used for the PCR. Produced via immunoSEQ multiplex PCR; TCRdb's table is partial and in-frame only. The repertoire holds approximately 130,000 clones, with around three quarters as singletons. The chain joins TRBV5-1 to TRBJ2-6; no definite D call. The sequenced sample consisted of PBMCs. This TCR was recovered from a man between 25 and 39 years old in good health and CMV-seronegative. The CDR3 region is CASSFSGTGANVLTF. DNA for the CDR3: TGCGCCAGCAGTTTCTCAGGAACTGGGGCCAACGTCCTGACTTTC. The full variable domain, with the rest looked up from reference TRBV5-1 and TRBJ2-6, is KAGVTQTPRYLIKTRGQQVTLSCSPISGHRSVSWYQQTPGQGLQFLFEYFSETQRNKGNFPGRFSGRQFSNSRSEMNVSTLELGDSALYLCASSFSGTGANVLTFGAGSRLTVL.